This TCR beta chain came from a study of blood T cell repertoires in COVID-19. Germline CDR1 SGHVS, CDR2 FQNEAQ. The CDR3 is 17 residues long. V was pared by 5 bases and J by 2 bases, with 8 bases of the junction left unmatched. Per the original methods: Amplification with reference gene primers provided the estimates of nucleated cell counts. Sequencing used immunoSEQ multiplex PCR; TCRdb keeps in-frame clones, though not all of them. From that table come the V and J calls and clone size; the DNA was used to work out D and trimming. The data contain 50,000 to 60,000 clones, 88% of them singletons. Sequencing was performed on peripheral blood. This TCR derives from a man in his fifties or sixties with active COVID-19. This rearrangement joins TRBV7-8 to TRBJ2-3; 12 nucleotides agree with TRBD2. The CDR3 is CASSHRLAGEPTDTQYF. The CDR3 DNA is TGTGCCAGCAGCCACCGACTAGCGGGGGAGCCCACAGATACGCAGTATTTT.